This T cell receptor beta chain is from a study of cytomegalovirus exposure and HLA in healthy donors (dated by TCRdb to between 2016 and 2019). In the study overall: An earlier analysis of 587 of the donors reported approximately 260 Gb of sequence data and 95 million to 140 million unique TCR beta sequences obtained from 180 million or so T cells. Roughly 300 gigabases of sequencing data and approximately 84 million unique TCR sequences were included in an early release covering around 650 HLA-typed donors. The genetic ancestry cluster associated with self-reported Caucasian donors included 81% of the roughly 400 genotyped donors. The study aimed to test whether cataloging public T cell receptors could reveal signatures of past pathogen exposure. The study profiled the T cell repertoires of 666 subjects by immunosequencing and related them to cytomegalovirus serostatus. In addition to the first cohort of around 670 subjects, a separate validation cohort of 100 to 150 different subjects was used. The study combined high-throughput TCR immunosequencing, statistical association of individual TCRs with disease status, and machine learning to predict cytomegalovirus infection status. To study patterns of TCR occurrence, a later analysis re-analyzed previously published TCR beta repertoires from 650 to 750 donors and added high-resolution HLA genotyping. Rather than drawing on any new phenotypic data, the later analysis identified candidate immune exposures from TCR beta sequences and the way those sequences occurred across donors. To decide whether each TCR beta V gene segment behaved as functional or pseudogenic, an earlier analysis of fewer than 750 of the donors relied on high-throughput TCR beta sequencing. Alongside the repertoire data, information on donor age, sex, ethnicity and CMV serostatus was compiled. Genome-wide SNP genotypes for about 65% of the 666 donors were used in a later genetic analysis, which treated that subset as a discovery cohort. Every discovery cohort repertoire had been produced on one sequencing platform. HLA typing covered class I and class II loci at four-digit resolution. The number of typed donors differed by locus: roughly 620-640 for A, B, C, DRB1 and DQB1; some 500 for DQA1; fewer than 610 for DPA1; and some 450 for DPB1. Roughly five DR-DQ haplotypes were treated as single units for association and clustering because of strong linkage in the cohort. Among some 410 genotyped donors of the cohort, an average of roughly 230,000 unique TCR beta nucleotide sequences was sequenced per donor, of which 15% to 20% were non-productive.

Library preparation employed the immunoSEQ multiplex PCR assay. The multiplex PCR relied on a mix of 60 forward primers for TCR Vbeta segments and 13 reverse primers for TCR Jbeta segments. A multiplex PCR assay on genomic DNA amplified the CDR3 region of rearranged TCR beta genes. Amplified TCR beta libraries were sequenced as 87-base-pair reads on the Illumina HiSeq System. Per the authors' processing: Across the 500 to 700 repertoires, a later analysis counted 60 million to 90 million unique TCR beta chains, approximately 10 million of which were shared by at least two donors. To remove PCR and sequencing errors, raw reads were error-corrected and collapsed into unique sequences using a nearest-neighbor algorithm that merged closely related sequences. V, D and J gene segments were assigned by aligning CDR3 sequences to IMGT reference sequences. Each retained sequence needed at least a six-nucleotide match to both a V gene segment and a J gene segment. A rearrangement was called productive if the CDR3 had no stop codons and remained in frame with V and J, and every other rearrangement was called non-productive. Following IMGT convention, CDR3 was defined as the stretch from the second conserved V-encoded cysteine to the conserved J-encoded phenylalanine. The earlier analysis of about 570 of the donors excluded any sequence lacking an unambiguous match to a single V gene segment. In an earlier analysis of around 600 of the donors, V segments were called functional above 56.7% productive rearrangements and were called segregating when the between-donor standard deviation exceeded 5%. A statistical classification framework was built to diagnose cytomegalovirus status from the catalog of TCR beta chain sequences. In a later analysis, V and J genes were assigned by comparing TCR nucleotide sequences against IMGT/GENE-DB human TR gene sequences. In a later analysis, CDR3 sequences and most-parsimonious VDJ recombination scenarios were assigned using the TCRdist pipeline. A later analysis defined each TCR beta chain by its CDR3 amino acid sequence plus V-gene family, and excluded reads lacking a unique V-gene family. In a later analysis, some 600 highly shared, low-generation-probability nucleotide sequences were removed to address suspected cross-contamination and a sequencing artifact. A later analysis calculated a clonal expansion index for each public chain from normalized within-repertoire ranks of inferred template counts. A later analysis computed generation probabilities with a VDJ recombination model fitted to out-of-frame rearrangements, and checked the results against IGoR. In a later analysis, TCR-TCR, TCR-HLA and TCR-CMV co-occurrence was scored with hypergeometric tests, and a repertoire-size bias correction was applied to TCR pairs. A later analysis estimated false discovery rates by permuting HLA or CMV assignments 20 times. In a later analysis, co-occurring TCRs were grouped using DBSCAN, with TCRdist sequence similarity added in when clustering inside HLA-allele-positive subsets. Repertoires with fewer than 30,000 or more than 120,000 public chains were left out of co-occurrence clustering, as were a few repertoires with anomalous nucleotide sharing. In TCRdb, the immuneACCESS table is reduced to in-frame sequences with V and J assigned. These tables do not hold every clone; where another copy was compared, an unresolved V gene accounts for under half, and the others remain unexplained. V, J and clone size were drawn from that table, and D and trimming were deduced from the DNA. Here the sample has 110,000 to 150,000 clones; 8.5% to 10% occur a single time. Jointly, the top ten make up under 2% of the sample.

The paper's findings and limits, for the study overall: A further reported finding was that TCR beta sequences accurately predicted the HLA-A and HLA-B alleles for most subjects in the first cohort. Strong co-occurrence of HLA alleles, especially DR and DQ, made assigning TCR associations to individual alleles difficult. The classifier was reported to diagnose cytomegalovirus status with high specificity and sensitivity in both the original and validation cohorts. While some public TCRs were present in many individuals, most TCR sequences turned up only very rarely across donors. Only TCR beta chains were sequenced in this cohort, and the absence of alpha or paired-chain data limited detectable features. Specific HLA alleles were associated with over 15,000 TCR beta sequences at a false discovery rate of 0.05 in a later analysis. Because some donors lacked HLA typing at each locus, the association tests relied only on the typed subset. A total of fewer than 200 TCR beta chains were listed by the study as associated with cytomegalovirus. Most CMV-associated TCR beta chains appeared to be HLA-restricted in a later analysis, and the HLA associations seemed to be driven largely by CMV exposure. Because counts were too low, around 17 rarely observed V segments, including chromosome 9 orphons, were left out of the earlier analysis of about 500 of the donors. A later analysis found that TCR association rates varied across HLA loci, with DRB1 alleles showing the most associated TCRs and HLA-C alleles the fewest. In a later analysis, several top co-occurrence clusters were reported to appear linked to parvovirus B19, influenza, CMV and Epstein-Barr virus. In a later genetic analysis, a missense DCLRE1C variant was associated with V-gene and J-gene trimming of TCR beta chains, and the association was replicated in an independent cohort. For the cohort, immune exposure information was limited to CMV serostatus. Compared with equally common non-associated chains, HLA-associated TCR beta chains in a later analysis were more clonally expanded and had lower generation probabilities. A cluster of highly shared sequence variants was judged likely to be a technical artifact of the sequencing pipeline. Presence/absence analyses assumed roughly uniform sequencing depth across donors, an assumption that may not hold. The authors suggested that the approach could potentially be extended to other disease states and immunological phenotypes. Three of the identified cytomegalovirus-associated TCR beta chains were confirmed in vitro to be specific for cytomegalovirus antigens. Linkage disequilibrium might explain the correlated functional status among segregating V segments, but an unknown experimental factor could not be excluded. Broadly in line with IMGT annotations, most TCR beta V segments showed up in productive rearrangements about 90% or about 30% of the time in an earlier analysis of several hundred of the donors. In a later genetic analysis, fewer N-insertions in productive TCRs were reported among donors in an Asian-associated ancestry cluster than the roughly 700-donor mean.

With regard to this clone: It lacks a known antigen. No clone much larger than this one lies a single base away; base qualities are absent.

The cohort comprised hundreds of healthy bone marrow donors. At the time of sampling, all cohort members were nominally healthy, though unrecorded immune exposures were likely present. The donor was CMV seronegative and belonged to the group of more than 300 seronegative cohort members. A peripheral blood sample was collected from each donor, and TCR beta sequencing was performed on peripheral blood mononuclear cells. Genomic DNA extraction from the blood cell samples was performed with the Qiagen DNeasy Blood Extraction Kit. This clonotype was sampled from a middle-aged man in good health and CMV-seronegative. Sequencing was done on a sample of PBMCs.

The nucleotide sequence reads TGTGCCAGCAGTACCCGTTTAGGGGGGGCGGGCAATGAGCAGTTCTTC. Its protein is CASSTRLGGAGNEQFF. In this chain, TRBV2 is recombined with TRBJ2-1, with TRBD2 tentatively as D gene (7 bases match). Looking up the germline V gene yields CDR1 SNHLY and CDR2 FYNNEI. From its cysteine to its phenylalanine, the CDR3 spans 16 amino acids. The retained sequence is limited to the CDR3, 48 bases, with the frame set at the first base. A distance of 20 bases separates the germline ends of V and J, which lose 5 bases and 6 bases respectively.